Below, 20 T cell receptor beta chains from the same sample are listed, as sequenced in a study of cytomegalovirus exposure and HLA in healthy donors. The PCR had 60 Vbeta and 13 Jbeta primers. Profiling relied on immunoSEQ multiplex PCR, and the TCRdb table lists in-frame clones only, not all of them. The top ten hold around 2.6% of the sample, which has 150,000 to 200,000 clones, about four fifths seen once. Sequencing was done on a sample of PBMCs. Receptors originate from a female donor in good health and CMV-seronegative.

Note on this clone: The identical CDR3 is also encoded by other nucleotide sequences in the sample. This chain connects TRBV2 to TRBJ2-7; no reliable D call. V was pared by 5 bases and J by 3 bases, with 5 bases between. Germline assignment: CDR1 SNHLY and CDR2 FYNNEI. This CDR3 comprises 11 residues. For the CDR3, the DNA is TGTGCCAGCAGTAGAGGCTACGAGCAGTACTTC. It encodes CASSRGYEQYF.

The genes are TRBV5-8 and TRBJ2-2, with TRBD1 matching over 9 bases. CDR3 length: 15 amino acids. Trimming removed 0 bases from V and 6 bases from J; junction bases left unmatched: 3. Germline lookup yields CDR1 SGHTS and CDR2 YDEGEE. CDR3 sequence reads: CASSLVQGAAGELFF. DNA for the CDR3: TGTGCCAGCAGCTTGGTACAGGGGGCAGCCGGGGAGCTGTTTTTT. Variable domain in full (rest from reference TRBV5-8 and TRBJ2-2): EAGVTQSPTHLIKTRGQQATLRCSPISGHTSVYWYQQALGLGLQFLLWYDEGEERNRGNFPPRFSGRQFPNYSSELNVNALELEDSALYLCASSLVQGAAGELFFGEGSRLTVL.

The V gene is TRBV6-1, the J gene TRBJ1-2; TRBD1 agrees at 8 bases. With 5 bases clipped from V and 5 bases from J, the junction kept 4 bases outside the gene matches. Germline CDR1 and CDR2: MNHNS and SASEGT. CDR3 size: 13 residues. The CDR3 bases are TGTGCCAGCAGTTTCCGGACAGGGTATGGCTACACCTTC. Its translation is CASSFRTGYGYTF.

The chain is built from TRBV6-1 and TRBJ1-3, with 7 bases lining up with TRBD1. Trimming removed 4 bases from V and 4 bases from J; junction bases left unmatched: 7. The CDR3 runs 15 residues. The germline gives CDR1 MNHNS, CDR2 SASEGT. The CDR3 nucleotides read TGTGCCAGCAGTGTAATAACAGGGGTGGGAAACACCATATATTTT. Residues: CASSVITGVGNTIYF.

The chain carries TRBV28 and TRBJ1-3; D is undetermined. V lost 3 bases and J lost 1, with 10 bases in between. CDR1 is MDHEN, CDR2 SYDVKM, per germline. The CDR3 runs 15 residues. The CDR3 loop reads CASSFGDLSGNTIYF. DNA of the CDR3: TGTGCCAGCAGTTTCGGGGATCTTTCTGGAAACACCATATATTTT.

V usage is TRBV9 and J usage is TRBJ2-5; D unresolved. The CDR3 consists of 14 residues. With 4 bases removed from V and 2 bases from J, the gap between germline ends came to 12 bases. CDR1 is SGDLS, CDR2 YYNGEE, per germline. The CDR3 spells CASSPRIIQETQYF. The CDR3 DNA sequence: TGTGCCAGCAGCCCTAGGATAATTCAAGAGACCCAGTACTTC.

This clone occurred once. The chain combines TRBV4-3 with TRBJ2-6; 8 bases agree with TRBD1. This CDR3 is built from 19 residues. J was trimmed by 0 bases and V by 4 bases; bases with no gene match: 11. Germline CDR1 and CDR2: LGHNA and YSLEER. The CDR3 spells CASSRVPGQVYSGANVLTF. The CDR3 nucleotides read TGCGCCAGCAGCCGTGTCCCGGGACAGGTATACTCTGGGGCCAACGTCCTGACTTTC.

This chain connects TRBV5-5 to TRBJ1-2; tentative D call: TRBD1 (5 bases). The CDR3 runs 13 residues. The germline CDR1 and CDR2 sequences are SGHKS and YYEKEE (reference sequence). Trimming removed 4 bases from V and 6 bases from J, with 13 bases in between. CDR3 DNA sequence: TGTGCCAGCAGCCCCGCCGGGGGGAATGGCTACACCTTC. The encoded protein is CASSPAGGNGYTF. The variable domain in full, completed from reference TRBV5-5 and TRBJ1-2, reads DAGVTQSPTHLIKTRGQQVTLRCSPISGHKSVSWYQQVLGQGPQFIFQYYEKEERGRGNFPDRFSARQFPNYSSELNVNALLLGDSALYLCASSPAGGNGYTFGSGTRLTVV.

V is TRBV30 and J is TRBJ1-3; D unclear. Trimming shortened V by 3 bases and J by 0 bases, and 12 bases separated the two germline ends. The germline V gene has CDR1 GTSNPN and CDR2 SVGIG (reference sequence). The CDR3 spans 15 residues. CDR3: CAWSDTLSSGNTIYF. In DNA form, the CDR3 reads TGTGCCTGGAGCGACACCCTGAGCTCTGGAAACACCATATATTTT.

The genes are TRBV7-9 and TRBJ1-2; TRBD1 matches at 7 bases. Trimming at V came to 5 bases and at J to 1 base, leaving 16 bases not matched to a gene. The CDR3 loop spans 18 amino acids. Germline CDR1 and CDR2: SEHNR and FQNEAQ (reference sequence). This chain's CDR3 is CASSKDVLTRDSNYGYTF. The DNA of the CDR3 is TGTGCCAGCAGCAAAGACGTACTGACACGGGACAGTAACTATGGCTACACCTTC. The full variable domain, its missing parts supplied by reference TRBV7-9 and TRBJ1-2, is DTGVSQNPRHKITKRGQNVTFRCDPISEHNRLYWYRQTLGQGPEFLTYFQNEAQLEKSRLLSDRFSAERPKGSFSTLEIQRTEQGDSAMYLCASSKDVLTRDSNYGYTFGSGTRLTVV.

The chain employs TRBV7-2 and TRBJ2-7, with 7 positions matching TRBD1. The length of the CDR3 is 15 residues. V lost 5 bases to trimming and J lost 3 bases; unmatched junction nucleotides: 10. The germline V gene encodes CDR1 SGHTA and CDR2 FQGNSA. CDR3 protein: CASSSPGTEYYEQYF. CDR3 nucleotide sequence: TGTGCCAGCAGCAGCCCCGGGACAGAGTACTACGAGCAGTACTTC. The full variable domain, completed using reference TRBV7-2 and TRBJ2-7, is GAGVSQSPSNKVTEKGKDVELRCDPISGHTALYWYRQSLGQGLEFLIYFQGNSAPDKSGLPSDRFSAERTGGSVSTLTIQRTQQEDSAVYLCASSSPGTEYYEQYFGPGTRLTVT.

This clone was observed a single time. The gene calls are TRBV5-1 and TRBJ1-2; TRBD1 is a possible D gene (5 bases). Germline CDR1 is SGHRS and CDR2 is YFSETQ. V was shortened by 4 bases and J by 1 base, with 17 bases between the two germline ends. The CDR3 is made up of 16 amino acids. The CDR3 bases are TGCGCCAGCAGCCTGGACCCCAGGGCCCTTAACTATGGCTACACCTTC. Residues: CASSLDPRALNYGYTF.

The rearrangement joins TRBV6-5 to TRBJ2-1; D remains unclear. CDR1 is MNHEY, CDR2 SVGAGI, per germline. Trimming shortened V by 7 bases and J by 9 bases, and 10 bases separated the two germline ends. The CDR3 covers 11 residues. The chain's CDR3 is CASNSLGEQFF. The CDR3 DNA is TGTGCCAGCAACAGTCTGGGTGAGCAGTTCTTC.

The table lists this clone with a count of one. The rearrangement joins TRBV5-4 to TRBJ1-3; D gene ambiguous. The CDR3 has 15 residues. The V and J ends lost 0 bases and 4 bases respectively, with 11 bases between them. Germline V gene lookup returns CDR1 SGHNT and CDR2 YYREEE (reference sequence). The CDR3 nucleotides are TGTGCCAGCAGCTTGGCAGGTCCGATGGGAAACACCATATATTTT. It encodes CASSLAGPMGNTIYF.

The rearrangement links TRBV7-9 to TRBJ2-7, with D possibly being TRBD1 (6 bases). CDR1 and CDR2 from the germline V gene are SEHNR and FQNEAQ (reference sequence). V shed 1 base and J shed 2 bases, with 12 bases lying between them. The CDR3 runs 15 residues. The CDR3 loop reads CASSLVGKGAYEQYF. The CDR3 nucleotides read TGTGCCAGCAGCTTAGTTGGTAAGGGGGCCTACGAGCAGTACTTC.

The chain carries TRBV29-1 and TRBJ1-1, with 9 bases identical to TRBD1. The germline V gene encodes CDR1 SQVTM and CDR2 ANQGSEA. With 7 bases clipped from V and 4 bases from J, the junction kept 10 bases outside the gene matches. The length of the CDR3 is 14 residues. CDR3 coding DNA: TGCAGCGCCAAACAGGGGGCCAGGGGCACTGAAGCTTTCTTT. Translation: CSAKQGARGTEAFF.

This chain links TRBV6-5 with TRBJ1-1; a weak D match, TRBD1 (6 bases). Looked up from germline, CDR1 is MNHEY and CDR2 is SVGAGI. The CDR3 is 13 residues long. The ends were cut back, 8 bases at V and 5 bases at J, with 15 bases in the middle. For the CDR3, the DNA is TGTGCCAGCCTTCAGAGGGGGTCTACTGAAGCTTTCTTT. Its translation: CASLQRGSTEAFF.

V gene TRBV7-9 combines with J gene TRBJ1-2; 7 nucleotides agree with TRBD1. The V and J ends lost 3 bases and 4 bases, in that order; junction bases with no gene match: 8. The CDR3 runs 15 residues. Per the germline V gene, CDR1 is SEHNR and CDR2 is FQNEAQ (reference sequence). DNA for the CDR3: TGTGCCAGCAGCTTCGGACAGGAAGGGGCCTATGGCTACACCTTC. Its protein is CASSFGQEGAYGYTF.

The rearrangement joins TRBV15 to TRBJ2-3; 8 positions agree with TRBD2. Germline trimming cut 1 base from V and 4 bases from J; bases unmatched to any gene: 7. CDR3 size: 16 residues. Germline lookup yields CDR1 LNHNV and CDR2 YYDKDF (reference sequence). In nucleotides, the CDR3 is TGTGCCACCAGCAGAGGTGGACTAGCCTCCCCAGATACGCAGTATTTT. Translation gives CATSRGGLASPDTQYF.

The chain carries TRBV6-1 and TRBJ1-5, with D perhaps TRBD1 (6 bases). The CDR3 covers 14 residues. CDR1 and CDR2 from the germline V gene are MNHNS and SASEGT. V was shortened by 7 bases and J by 4 bases, with 14 bases between the two germline ends. In nucleotides, the CDR3 is TGTGCCAGCAACCCGGCAGGGGTAAATCAGCCCCAGCATTTT. Residues: CASNPAGVNQPQHF.